This T cell receptor (beta chain) derives from a study of blood T cell repertoires in COVID-19. With V trimmed by 5 bases and J by 7 bases, 7 bases remained unmatched. The CDR3 is 13 residues long. Germline CDR1 SEHNR, CDR2 FQNEAQ (reference sequence). The repertoire was sequenced with immunoSEQ multiplex PCR; TCRdb's copy has only in-frame clones and lacks some. The table lists 100,000 to 150,000 clones, approximately 81% of them singletons. The sample was peripheral blood. The TCR comes from a woman in her sixties or seventies with active or convalescent COVID-19. V is TRBV7-9 and J is TRBJ2-5; TRBD2 aligns across 7 bases. The DNA of the CDR3 is TGTGCCAGCAGCCGGGACGGCGGGGGGACCCAGTACTTC. Its protein product is CASSRDGGGTQYF.